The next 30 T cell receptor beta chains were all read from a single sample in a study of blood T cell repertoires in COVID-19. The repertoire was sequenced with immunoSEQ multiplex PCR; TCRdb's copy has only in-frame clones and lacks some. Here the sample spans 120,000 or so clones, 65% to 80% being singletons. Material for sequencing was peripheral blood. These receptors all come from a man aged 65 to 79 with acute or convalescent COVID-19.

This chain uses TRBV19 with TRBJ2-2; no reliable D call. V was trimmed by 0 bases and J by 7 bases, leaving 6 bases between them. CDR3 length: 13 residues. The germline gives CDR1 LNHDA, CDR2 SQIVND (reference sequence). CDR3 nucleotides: TGTGCCAGTAGTATAGATTACAACGGGGAGCTGTTTTTT. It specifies CASSIDYNGELFF.

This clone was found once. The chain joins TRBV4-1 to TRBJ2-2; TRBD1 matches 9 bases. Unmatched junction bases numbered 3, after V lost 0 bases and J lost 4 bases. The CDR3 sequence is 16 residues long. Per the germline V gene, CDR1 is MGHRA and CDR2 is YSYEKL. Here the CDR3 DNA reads TGCGCCAGCAGCCAAGAGGGACAGGGCCGCACCGGGGAGCTGTTTTTT. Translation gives CASSQEGQGRTGELFF.

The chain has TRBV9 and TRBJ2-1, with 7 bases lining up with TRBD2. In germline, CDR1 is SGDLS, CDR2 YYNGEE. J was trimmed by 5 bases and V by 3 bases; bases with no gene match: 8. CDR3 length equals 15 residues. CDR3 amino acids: CASSGAGTLDNEQFF. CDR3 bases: TGTGCCAGCAGCGGAGCGGGGACCCTCGACAATGAGCAGTTCTTC.

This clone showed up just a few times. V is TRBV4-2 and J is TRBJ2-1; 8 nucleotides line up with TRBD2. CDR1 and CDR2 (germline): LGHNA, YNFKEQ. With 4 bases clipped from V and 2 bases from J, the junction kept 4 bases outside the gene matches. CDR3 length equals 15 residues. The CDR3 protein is CASSLPGGAYNEQFF. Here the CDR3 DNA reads TGTGCCAGCAGCCTCCCGGGGGGGGCCTACAATGAGCAGTTCTTC.

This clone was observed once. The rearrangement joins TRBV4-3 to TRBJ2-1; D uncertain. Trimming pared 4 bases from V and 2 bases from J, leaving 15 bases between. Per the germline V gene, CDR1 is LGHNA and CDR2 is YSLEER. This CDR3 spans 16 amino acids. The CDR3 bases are TGCGCCAGCAGCCGAGTACCGAATTCCCCCTACAATGAGCAGTTCTTC. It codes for CASSRVPNSPYNEQFF.

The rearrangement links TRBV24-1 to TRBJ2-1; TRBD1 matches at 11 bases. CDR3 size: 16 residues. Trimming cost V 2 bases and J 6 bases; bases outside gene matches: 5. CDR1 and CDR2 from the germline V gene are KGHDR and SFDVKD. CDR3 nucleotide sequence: TGTGCCACCAGTGATTCTTGGGACAGGGGGAGCAATGAGCAGTTCTTC. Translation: CATSDSWDRGSNEQFF.

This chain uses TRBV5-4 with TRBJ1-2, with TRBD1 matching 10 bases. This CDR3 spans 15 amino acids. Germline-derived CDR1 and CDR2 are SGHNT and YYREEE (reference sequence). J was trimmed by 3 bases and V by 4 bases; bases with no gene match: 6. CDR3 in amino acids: CASSHPGTGDYGYTF. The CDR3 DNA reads TGTGCCAGCAGCCACCCCGGGACAGGGGACTATGGCTACACCTTC.

CDR3 region: CASSVAGDYNEQFF. The CDR3 coding sequence is TGTGCCAGCAGCGTAGCGGGGGACTACAATGAGCAGTTCTTC. V usage is TRBV9 and J usage is TRBJ2-1; weak D call: TRBD2 (6 bases). The CDR3 runs 14 residues. The germline V gene encodes CDR1 SGDLS and CDR2 YYNGEE. V was pared by 0 bases and J by 3 bases, with 7 bases between.

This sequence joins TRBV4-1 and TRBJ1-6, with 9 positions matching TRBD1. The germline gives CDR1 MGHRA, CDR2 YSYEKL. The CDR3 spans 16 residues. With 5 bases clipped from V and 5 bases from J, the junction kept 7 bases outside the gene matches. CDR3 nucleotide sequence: TGCGCCAGCAGCTATCGGGACAGGGAAGATAATTCACCCCTCCACTTT. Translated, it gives CASSYRDREDNSPLHF.

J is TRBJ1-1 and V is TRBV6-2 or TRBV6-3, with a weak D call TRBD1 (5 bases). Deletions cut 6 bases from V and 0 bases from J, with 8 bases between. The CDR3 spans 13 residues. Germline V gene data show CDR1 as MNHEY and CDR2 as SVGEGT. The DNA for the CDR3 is TGTGCCAGCAGCGACAGCATGAACACTGAAGCTTTCTTT. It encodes CASSDSMNTEAFF.

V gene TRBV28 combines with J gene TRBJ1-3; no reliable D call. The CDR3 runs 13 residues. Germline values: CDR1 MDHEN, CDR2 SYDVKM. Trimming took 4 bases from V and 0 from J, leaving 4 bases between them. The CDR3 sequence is CASSSGSGNTIYF. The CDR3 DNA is TGTGCCAGCAGTTCCGGCTCTGGAAACACCATATATTTT.

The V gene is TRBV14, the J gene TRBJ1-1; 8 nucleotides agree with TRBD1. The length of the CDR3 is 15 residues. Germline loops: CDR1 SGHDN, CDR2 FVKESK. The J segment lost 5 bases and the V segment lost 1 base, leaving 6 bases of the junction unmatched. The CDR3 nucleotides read TGTGCCAGCAGCCAAGTAGCAGGGGGCGGGACTGAAGCTTTCTTT. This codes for CASSQVAGGGTEAFF.

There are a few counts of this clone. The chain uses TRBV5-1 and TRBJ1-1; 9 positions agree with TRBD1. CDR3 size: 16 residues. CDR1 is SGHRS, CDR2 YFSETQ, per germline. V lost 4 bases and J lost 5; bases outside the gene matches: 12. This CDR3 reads CASSPGTGLLGTEAFF. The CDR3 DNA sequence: TGCGCCAGCAGCCCCGGGACAGGGCTTCTGGGGACTGAAGCTTTCTTT.

Here the CDR3 DNA reads TGTGCCTGGAGCGAATATGGCTCACCCCTCCACTTT. Its translation: CAWSEYGSPLHF. The chain carries TRBV30 and TRBJ1-6; no clear D gene. CDR1 and CDR2 from the germline V gene are GTSNPN and SVGIG (reference sequence). Between the trimmed V and J ends, which lost 3 bases and 10 bases, there was a span of 10 bases. This CDR3 region has 12 residues. The full variable domain, in which reference TRBV30 and TRBJ1-6 provide the parts outside the CDR3, is SQTIHQWPATLVQPVGSPLSLECTVEGTSNPNLYWYRQAAGRGLQLLFYSVGIGQISSEVPQNLSASRPQDRQFILSSKKLLLSDSGFYLCAWSEYGSPLHFGNGTRLTVT.

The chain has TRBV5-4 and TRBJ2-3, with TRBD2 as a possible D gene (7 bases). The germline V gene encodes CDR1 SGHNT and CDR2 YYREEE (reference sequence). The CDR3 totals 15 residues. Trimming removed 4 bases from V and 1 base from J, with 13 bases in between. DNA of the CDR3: TGTGCCAGCAGCGGGGGGCGGGGGCGCACAGATACGCAGTATTTT. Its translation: CASSGGRGRTDTQYF. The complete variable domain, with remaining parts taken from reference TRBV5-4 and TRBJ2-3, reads ETGVTQSPTHLIKTRGQQVTLRCSSQSGHNTVSWYQQALGQGPQFIFQYYREEENGRGNFPPRFSGLQFPNYSSELNVNALELDDSALYLCASSGGRGRTDTQYFGPGTRLTVL.

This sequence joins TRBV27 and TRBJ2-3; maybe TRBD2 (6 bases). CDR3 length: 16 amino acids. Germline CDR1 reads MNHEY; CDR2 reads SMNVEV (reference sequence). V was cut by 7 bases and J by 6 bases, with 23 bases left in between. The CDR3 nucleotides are TGTGCCAGCATCAAGGTCGGCGGGAAGGCTGGGGATACGCAGTATTTT. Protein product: CASIKVGGKAGDTQYF.

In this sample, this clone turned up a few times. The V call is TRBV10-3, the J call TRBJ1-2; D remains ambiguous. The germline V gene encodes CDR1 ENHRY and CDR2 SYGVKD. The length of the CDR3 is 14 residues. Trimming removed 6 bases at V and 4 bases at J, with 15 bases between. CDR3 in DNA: TGTGCCATCAGGGAAGCATCCCGGGGCTATGGCTACACCTTC. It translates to CAIREASRGYGYTF.

In nucleotides, the CDR3 is TGCGCCAGCATGGAGAAATCGGGGACCGGGGAGCTGTTTTTT. Translated: CASMEKSGTGELFF. The chain combines TRBV5-1 with TRBJ2-2; TRBD2 is a possible D gene (5 bases). Per germline, CDR1 SGHRS and CDR2 YFSETQ. The length of the CDR3 is 14 residues. Trimming cost V 6 bases and J 5 bases, with 14 bases left between them.

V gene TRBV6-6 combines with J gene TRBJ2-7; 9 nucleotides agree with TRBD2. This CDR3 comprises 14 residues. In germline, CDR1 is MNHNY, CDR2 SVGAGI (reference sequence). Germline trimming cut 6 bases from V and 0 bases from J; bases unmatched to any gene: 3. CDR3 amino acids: CASRETSGSYEQYF. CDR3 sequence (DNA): TGTGCCAGCAGAGAGACTAGCGGCTCCTACGAGCAGTACTTC.

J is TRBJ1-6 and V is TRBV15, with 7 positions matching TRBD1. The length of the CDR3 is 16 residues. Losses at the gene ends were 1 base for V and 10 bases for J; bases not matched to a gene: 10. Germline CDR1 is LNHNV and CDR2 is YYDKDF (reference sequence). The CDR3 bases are TGTGCCACCAGCAGAGGTCGACAGGGAAGGGGATCACCCCTCCACTTT. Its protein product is CATSRGRQGRGSPLHF.

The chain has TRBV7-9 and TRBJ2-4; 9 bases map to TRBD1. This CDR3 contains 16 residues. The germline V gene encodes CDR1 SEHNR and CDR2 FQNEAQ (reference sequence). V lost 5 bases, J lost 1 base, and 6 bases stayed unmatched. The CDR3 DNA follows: TGTGCCAGCAGCCCCACAGGGGGCCTGGCCAAAAACATTCAGTACTTC. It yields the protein CASSPTGGLAKNIQYF. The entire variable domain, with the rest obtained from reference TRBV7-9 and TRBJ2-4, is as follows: DTGVSQNPRHKITKRGQNVTFRCDPISEHNRLYWYRQTLGQGPEFLTYFQNEAQLEKSRLLSDRFSAERPKGSFSTLEIQRTEQGDSAMYLCASSPTGGLAKNIQYFGAGTRLSVL.

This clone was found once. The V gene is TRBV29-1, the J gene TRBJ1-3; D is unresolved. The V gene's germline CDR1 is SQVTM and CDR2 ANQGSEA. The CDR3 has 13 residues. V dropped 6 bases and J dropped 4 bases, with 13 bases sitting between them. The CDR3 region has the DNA TGCAGCGTGAGATCCTCCGGGGGAAACACCATATATTTT. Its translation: CSVRSSGGNTIYF.

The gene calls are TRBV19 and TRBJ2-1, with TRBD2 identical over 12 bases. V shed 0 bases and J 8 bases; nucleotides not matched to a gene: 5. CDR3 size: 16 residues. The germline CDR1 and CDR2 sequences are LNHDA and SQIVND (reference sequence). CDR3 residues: CASSIDGLAGRDEQFF. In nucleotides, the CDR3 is TGTGCCAGTAGTATAGATGGACTAGCGGGGCGGGATGAGCAGTTCTTC.

Here the CDR3 reads CAWSVLSRQPQHF. CDR3 DNA sequence: TGTGCCTGGAGTGTGCTTTCGCGGCAGCCCCAGCATTTT. The V and J genes are TRBV30 and TRBJ1-5, with D unresolved. Trimming cost V 0 bases and J 7 bases, with 10 bases left between them. The CDR3 runs to 13 residues. Germline lookup yields CDR1 GTSNPN and CDR2 SVGIG (reference sequence).

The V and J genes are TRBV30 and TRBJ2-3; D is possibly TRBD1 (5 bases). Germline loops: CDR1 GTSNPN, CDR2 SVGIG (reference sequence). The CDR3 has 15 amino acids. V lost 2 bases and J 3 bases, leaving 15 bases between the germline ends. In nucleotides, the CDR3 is TGTGCCTGGAGTCCAGCCCCGACAGTGACAGATACGCAGTATTTT. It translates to CAWSPAPTVTDTQYF.

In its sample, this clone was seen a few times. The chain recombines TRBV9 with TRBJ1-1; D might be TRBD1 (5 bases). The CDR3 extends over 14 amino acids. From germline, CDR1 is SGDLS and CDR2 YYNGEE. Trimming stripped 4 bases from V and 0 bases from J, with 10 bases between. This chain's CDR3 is CASSPRGMNTEAFF. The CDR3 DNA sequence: TGTGCCAGCAGCCCACGGGGGATGAACACTGAAGCTTTCTTT.

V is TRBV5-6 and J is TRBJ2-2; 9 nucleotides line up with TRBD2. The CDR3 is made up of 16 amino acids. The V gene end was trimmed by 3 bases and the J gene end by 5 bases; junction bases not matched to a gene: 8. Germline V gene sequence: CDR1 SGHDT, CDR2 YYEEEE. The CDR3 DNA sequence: TGTGCCAGCAGCTCAATAGCGGGAGAAGGTACCGGGGAGCTGTTTTTT. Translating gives CASSSIAGEGTGELFF.

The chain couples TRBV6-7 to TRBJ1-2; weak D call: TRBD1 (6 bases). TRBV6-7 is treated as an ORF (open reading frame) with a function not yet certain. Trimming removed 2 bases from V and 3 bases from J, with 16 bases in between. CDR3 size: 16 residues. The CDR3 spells CASSYPTGPVDYGYTF. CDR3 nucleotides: TGTGCCAGCAGTTACCCCACAGGGCCGGTGGACTATGGCTACACCTTC.

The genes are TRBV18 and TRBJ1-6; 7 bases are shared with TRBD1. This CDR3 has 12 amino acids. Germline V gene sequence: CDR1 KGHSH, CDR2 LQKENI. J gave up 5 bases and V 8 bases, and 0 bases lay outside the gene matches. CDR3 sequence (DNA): TGTGCCAGCGGGACAGATAATTCACCCCTCCACTTT. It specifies CASGTDNSPLHF.

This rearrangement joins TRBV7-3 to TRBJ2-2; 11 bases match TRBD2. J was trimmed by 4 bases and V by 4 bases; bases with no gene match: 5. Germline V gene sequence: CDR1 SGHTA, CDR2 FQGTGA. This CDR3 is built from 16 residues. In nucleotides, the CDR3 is TGTGCCAGCAGCTATCGACTAGCGGGAAGCACCGGGGAGCTGTTTTTT. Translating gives CASSYRLAGSTGELFF. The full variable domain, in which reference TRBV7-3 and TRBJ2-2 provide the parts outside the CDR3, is GAGVSQTPSNKVTEKGKYVELRCDPISGHTALYWYRQSLGQGPEFLIYFQGTGAADDSGLPNDRFFAVRPEGSVSTLKIQRTERGDSAVYLCASSYRLAGSTGELFFGEGSRLTVL.